Each of the 9 T cell receptor beta chains below was sequenced from the same sample in a study of T-cell memory formation after mild COVID-19. MiXCR, applied by TCRdb to the 5' RACE reads, yields one record per CDR3 protein. The table includes a few hundred thousand distinct CDR3 sequences, 20% to 25% detected once. Sequencing used PBMCs or a T cell subset sorted from them (not recorded which). These receptors originate from a man aged 18 to 29 who had mild COVID-19 (a few samples of this study predate the infection). Cell type and time point are not known.

A few counts support this clonotype. The J gene is TRBJ1-6, the V gene TRBV6-6; TRBD1 might be the D (5 bases). This CDR3 is built from 16 residues. Trimming removed 4 bases from V and 5 bases from J, with 15 bases in between. CDR1 and CDR2 (germline): MNHNY, SVGAGI (reference sequence). The CDR3 region has the DNA TGTGCCAGCAGTTGGATCCCGGGACGGAATAATTCACCCCTCCACTTT. Amino acids: CASSWIPGRNNSPLHF.

This clonotype was seen a handful of times. The chain joins TRBV5-8 to TRBJ2-1, with a weak D call TRBD1 (7 bases). The CDR3 runs 16 residues. V was trimmed by 4 bases and J by 2 bases, leaving 16 bases between them. In germline, CDR1 is SGHTS, CDR2 YDEGEE. The CDR3: CASSKFQGGTYNEQFF. DNA of the CDR3: TGTGCCAGCAGCAAATTCCAGGGGGGAACCTACAATGAGCAGTTCTTC.

The chain couples TRBV18 to TRBJ2-7; D possibly corresponds to TRBD2 (5 bases). Germline CDR1 and CDR2: KGHSH and LQKENI. V was clipped by 6 bases and J by 2 bases, with 11 bases between them. The CDR3 is 13 amino acids. The CDR3 bases are TGTGCCAGCTCCGGGGAATTGGCCTACGAGCAGTACGTC. It translates to CASSGELAYEQYV.

The chain couples TRBV19 to TRBJ2-1; D gene uncertain. Germline CDR1 reads LNHDA; CDR2 reads SQIVND (reference sequence). This CDR3 region has 13 residues. V was trimmed by 10 bases and J by 5 bases, leaving 15 bases between them. The CDR3 is CATAVAGHNEQFF. CDR3 nucleotide sequence: TGTGCCACCGCGGTGGCAGGTCACAATGAGCAGTTCTTC.

This clonotype was counted a few times. The chain carries TRBV9 and TRBJ2-3, with D perhaps TRBD2 (8 bases). Germline lookup yields CDR1 SGDLS and CDR2 YYNGEE. This CDR3 is built from 17 residues. Trimming left V 4 bases short and J 2 bases short, with 20 bases between. The CDR3 spells CASSPPGRGRFTDTQYF. In DNA form, the CDR3 reads TGTGCCAGCAGCCCACCCGGGAGGGGGCGGTTCACAGATACGCAGTATTTT.

V and J are TRBV7-8 and TRBJ2-2; D is tentatively TRBD1 or TRBD2 (6 bases each). The ends were cut back, 4 bases at V and 2 bases at J, with 14 bases in the middle. The CDR3 loop spans 16 amino acids. Germline V gene lookup returns CDR1 SGHVS and CDR2 FQNEAQ. CDR3 sequence: CASSWDRGTNTGELFF. The CDR3 DNA follows: TGTGCCAGCAGCTGGGACCGGGGGACAAACACCGGGGAGCTGTTTTTT.

This clonotype came up a few times. The V gene is TRBV5-1, the J gene TRBJ2-3; D is perhaps TRBD1 (5 bases). V was pared by 0 bases and J by 0 bases, with 11 bases between. Per the germline V gene, CDR1 is SGHRS and CDR2 is YFSETQ. The CDR3 extends over 16 amino acids. The CDR3: CASSLGSGPSTDTQYF. The CDR3 region has the DNA TGCGCCAGCAGCTTGGGATCAGGGCCCAGCACAGATACGCAGTATTTT.

The CDR3 DNA follows: TGTGCCAGCAGAAAAGGACGGACGCTCGGCACCGGGGAGCTGTTTTTT. Its translation: CASRKGRTLGTGELFF. The gene calls are TRBV6-2 or TRBV6-3 and TRBJ2-2; no clear D. Between the trimmed V and J ends, which lost 6 bases and 4 bases, there was a span of 18 bases. This CDR3 comprises 16 residues. Germline V gene data show CDR1 as MNHEY and CDR2 as SVGEGT.

The DNA of the CDR3 is TGCAGTGCTAGAGGGGGGGCAGGGGTCACAGATACGCAGTATTTT. Protein product: CSARGGAGVTDTQYF. J is TRBJ2-3 and V is TRBV20-1; D is possibly TRBD1 or TRBD2 (6 bases each). This CDR3 region has 15 residues. In germline, CDR1 is DFQATT, CDR2 SNEGSKA (reference sequence). The germline V and J ends were trimmed by 1 base and 2 bases, with 13 bases remaining between them.